This TCR beta chain appears in the sequencing data of a study of T cells in women clearing cervical HPV infection. Using immunoSEQ multiplex PCR, the repertoire was profiled, and TCRdb retains in-frame clones only, with some absent. This sample lists 11,000 or so clones; its ten largest clones have 20% to 25%. The V gene lost 4 bases and the J gene lost 0 bases, with 7 bases spanning the gap. The CDR3 sequence is 14 residues long. Looked up from germline, CDR1 is SGDLS and CDR2 is YYNGEE. With respect to this clone: The read terminates 3 residues ahead of where the CDR3 ends, so the germline J gene completes it.

The sequence was collected from a woman between 18 and 70 years old with a cervical HPV16 infection that either progressed to CIN3+ or cleared (not recorded which). The sequencing sample was made of blood buffy coat. The V call is TRBV9, the J call TRBJ2-2, with D hard to call. CDR3 protein: CASSTRSNTGELFF. CDR3 DNA, as far as it was read: TGTGCCAGCAGCACCCGGTCGAACACCGGGGAG. The full variable domain, in which reference TRBV9 and TRBJ2-2 provide the parts outside the CDR3, is DSGVTQTPKHLITATGQRVTLRCSPRSGDLSVYWYQQSLDQGLQFLIQYYNGEERAKGNILERFSAQQFPDLHSELNLSSLELGDSALYFCASSTRSNTGELFFGEGSRLTVL.